The rows below give T cell receptor beta chains drawn from one sample of a study of blood T cell repertoires in COVID-19. This table comes from immunoSEQ multiplex PCR, and its TCRdb copy is limited to in-frame clones, with some not included. This sample has tens of thousands of clones, with around 83% found just once. Material: peripheral blood. The source is a man in his forties or fifties with active COVID-19. The CDR3 runs from the conserved cysteine through the conserved F or W. A D gene is named only where the DNA matches it firmly. The size field is filled for only some rows; it gives once, few, many or a size class.

CDR3,D,J,size,V
CASRRGQGAYEQYF,TRBD1,TRBJ2-7,-,TRBV6-5
CASSLGEGGAYNEQFF,-,TRBJ2-1,-,TRBV5-1
CASSPVAWGSFETQYF,-,TRBJ2-5,-,TRBV4-2
CASSVRQGRRETQYF,TRBD1,TRBJ2-5,-,TRBV7-3
CASWPGGSYEQYF,TRBD1,TRBJ2-7,-,TRBV2
CSASSGTSSEAFF,-,TRBJ1-1,-,TRBV29-1
CASSYISARVAKNIQYF,-,TRBJ2-4,-,TRBV6-2/TRBV6-3
CAISEYREGEKLFF,-,TRBJ1-4,-,TRBV10-3
CASSLGQGYQPQHF,-,TRBJ1-5,-,TRBV5-6
CASSPGQGGGYTF,TRBD1,TRBJ1-2,-,TRBV12-3/TRBV12-4
CASMVGERDTIYF,-,TRBJ1-3,-,TRBV6-5
CASSLSVQGEAFF,-,TRBJ1-1,once,TRBV12-3/TRBV12-4
CATITRGGFNEQFF,TRBD2,TRBJ2-1,-,TRBV24-1
CASSSTGGGETQYF,TRBD1,TRBJ2-5,-,TRBV5-1
CASSQEGRPWAGELFF,-,TRBJ2-2,-,TRBV3-1/TRBV3-2
CATSSLLSSYEQYF,-,TRBJ2-7,-,TRBV15
CASSQYTGHKDTDTQYF,-,TRBJ2-3,-,TRBV4-1
CASSRSGELFF,-,TRBJ2-2,few,TRBV27
CASSVSGTLNTDTQYF,-,TRBJ2-3,-,TRBV9
CASSWGTATNEKLFF,-,TRBJ1-4,-,TRBV5-1
CSVDLVVVAQYF,-,TRBJ2-5,-,TRBV29-1
CAWSGGGGQPQHF,TRBD1,TRBJ1-5,once,TRBV30
CASSQLTGDNQGYTF,TRBD1,TRBJ1-2,-,TRBV4-1
CASSQGGWQGNEQYF,-,TRBJ2-7,few,TRBV3-1/TRBV3-2
CASSLGAPTDTQYF,-,TRBJ2-3,-,TRBV11-2
CASSTRTGGLEETQYF,TRBD1,TRBJ2-5,-,TRBV19
CASSPGAGGPEAFF,TRBD1,TRBJ1-1,-,TRBV9
CSAVRDRGLEQYF,TRBD1,TRBJ2-7,-,TRBV29-1
CASSDQDTNTEAFF,-,TRBJ1-1,-,TRBV25-1
CASSLRPGTSGVGEQFF,TRBD2,TRBJ2-1,-,TRBV7-8
CASNKQGWNYGYTF,-,TRBJ1-2,-,TRBV6-5
CASSLGRSADTQYF,-,TRBJ2-3,-,TRBV7-3
CATSDLARVGYNEQFF,-,TRBJ2-1,-,TRBV24-1
CASNPGQGDTQYF,TRBD1,TRBJ2-5,-,TRBV19
CASSEPGGIPYEQYF,-,TRBJ2-7,-,TRBV25-1
CASSSRQGHSPLHF,-,TRBJ1-6,-,TRBV5-5
CASSGDFRAGYTF,-,TRBJ1-2,-,TRBV11-2
CASSYGTVEKLFF,TRBD1,TRBJ1-4,few,TRBV6-2/TRBV6-3
CASRRAGTGVNTGSYEQYF,TRBD1,TRBJ2-7,-,TRBV13
CAISEREGQFF,TRBD2,TRBJ2-1,-,TRBV10-3
CASRTGGSYEQYF,TRBD1,TRBJ2-7,-,TRBV19
CASSFEGGYTF,-,TRBJ1-2,once,TRBV27
CASPGRQVSSYEQYF,-,TRBJ2-7,-,TRBV14
CATSREARGNTDTQYF,TRBD1,TRBJ2-3,-,TRBV15